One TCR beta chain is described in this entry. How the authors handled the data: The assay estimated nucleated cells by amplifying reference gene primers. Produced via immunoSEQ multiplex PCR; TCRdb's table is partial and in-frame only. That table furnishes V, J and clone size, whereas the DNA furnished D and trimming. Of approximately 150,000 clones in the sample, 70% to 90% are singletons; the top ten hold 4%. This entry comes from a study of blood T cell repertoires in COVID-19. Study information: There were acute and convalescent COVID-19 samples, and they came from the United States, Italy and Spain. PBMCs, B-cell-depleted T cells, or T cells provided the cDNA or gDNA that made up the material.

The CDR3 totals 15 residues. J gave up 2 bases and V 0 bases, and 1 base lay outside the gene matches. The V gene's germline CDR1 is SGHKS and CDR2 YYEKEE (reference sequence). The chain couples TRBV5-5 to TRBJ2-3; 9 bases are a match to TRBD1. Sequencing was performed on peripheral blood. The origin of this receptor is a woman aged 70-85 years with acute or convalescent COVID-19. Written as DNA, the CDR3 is TGTGCCAGCAGCTTGGGGGACAGGGACACAGATACGCAGTATTTT. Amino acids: CASSLGDRDTDTQYF.